Described below is a single T cell receptor (beta chain) sequence and its context. The CDR3 runs to 13 residues. In germline, CDR1 is SEHNR, CDR2 FQNEAQ (reference sequence). In the original analysis: Amplification of reference gene primers was used by the study to estimate nucleated cell counts. Sequencing used immunoSEQ multiplex PCR; TCRdb keeps in-frame clones, though not all of them. Clonal size and the V and J genes are those of that table, whereas D and trimming came from the DNA. The data contain 15,000 to 20,000 clones, about 90% of them singletons. This sample stems from a study of blood T cell repertoires in COVID-19. As for the study in general: Researchers got acute and convalescent COVID-19 samples from the United States, Italy and Spain.

Input material: peripheral blood. The receptor was isolated from a human donor in a cohort sampled during active COVID-19. This chain connects TRBV7-9 to TRBJ2-2, with 8 bases identical to TRBD1. CDR3 bases: TGTGCTCCGGGACAGGCGAACACCGGGGAGCTGTTTTTT. This encodes CAPGQANTGELFF.